The entry below gives a single TCR beta chain sequence along with its context. In TCRdb, the RT-PCR reads were re-called with MiXCR into one record per CDR3 protein. Here the sample spans almost 700,000 distinct CDR3 sequences, about 14% being singletons. Germline loops: CDR1 SGHRS, CDR2 YFSETQ. V gave up 8 bases and J gave up 8 bases, with 23 bases separating them. The CDR3 length is 15 residues. This sequence was found in a female donor in good health, serving as a healthy control. The material sequenced was memory CD4+ T cells from blood. V and J are TRBV5-1 and TRBJ2-1; D is possibly TRBD1 or TRBD2 (6 bases each). The CDR3 loop is CASIGGRDYFDEQFF. In DNA form, the CDR3 reads TGCGCCAGTATTGGGGGGCGGGATTATTTCGATGAGCAGTTCTTC.